These 5 T cell receptor beta chains were sequenced from one sample in a study of cytomegalovirus exposure and HLA in healthy donors. A multiplex PCR was run with 60 Vbeta primers and 13 Jbeta primers. Profiled with immunoSEQ multiplex PCR; TCRdb holds only in-frame clones, not every one. The data show about 180,000 clones, around 80% seen once. Sequencing was carried out using PBMCs. These receptors all come from a man aged 18 to 29 in good health and CMV-seronegative.

The chain links TRBV27 to TRBJ2-1; D possibly corresponds to TRBD1 (6 bases). The V and J ends lost 8 bases and 5 bases respectively, with 13 bases between them. The length of the CDR3 is 13 residues. The germline V gene encodes CDR1 MNHEY and CDR2 SMNVEV (reference sequence). CDR3 DNA: TGTGCCAGCGGACCACAGGGTCACAATGAGCAGTTCTTC. This encodes CASGPQGHNEQFF.

The chain couples TRBV2 to TRBJ2-3, with 8 bases aligning to TRBD2. V lost 2 bases and J lost 3; bases outside the gene matches: 16. The CDR3 covers 19 residues. Per germline, CDR1 SNHLY and CDR2 FYNNEI. Here the CDR3 reads CASSEFRSGGSGGTDTQYF. The CDR3 coding sequence is TGTGCCAGCAGTGAATTTCGGTCTGGCGGCAGCGGGGGAACAGATACGCAGTATTTT.

This clone was seen only a few times. The V and J genes are TRBV7-9 and TRBJ1-5; D is ambiguous. V was clipped by 1 base and J by 1 base, with 8 bases between them. The CDR3 is made up of 15 amino acids. Germline values: CDR1 SEHNR, CDR2 FQNEAQ (reference sequence). The CDR3 coding sequence is TGTGCCAGCAGCTTAGTTGGCGGGAGCAATCAGCCCCAGCATTTT. Its protein is CASSLVGGSNQPQHF.

The chain employs TRBV9 and TRBJ1-6; weak D call: TRBD1 (5 bases). This CDR3 is built from 14 residues. V was clipped by 0 bases and J by 7 bases, with 8 bases between them. CDR1 is SGDLS, CDR2 YYNGEE, per germline. This CDR3 is CASSVEGSNSPLHF. The CDR3 nucleotides read TGTGCCAGCAGCGTAGAGGGGTCAAATTCACCCCTCCACTTT.

The rearrangement joins TRBV28 to TRBJ2-1; 16 bases map to TRBD2. Germline V gene sequence: CDR1 MDHEN, CDR2 SYDVKM. V lost 5 bases and J lost 9; bases outside the gene matches: 10. This CDR3 has 17 amino acids. CDR3 amino acids: CASSSPGTSGRGVEQFF. The CDR3 DNA sequence: TGTGCCAGCAGTAGTCCCGGGACTAGCGGGAGGGGGGTTGAGCAGTTCTTC.